Listed here are 31 T cell receptor beta chains from one sample, sequenced in a study of spatial heterogeneity in lung cancer. Study results and limitations: Mutation counts in tumors were tracked by counts of expanded intratumoral alpha and beta TCRs.

These TCRs are of unknown antigen specificity. The time point: sample taken at primary tumor resection. TCRdb re-analysed the 5' RACE reads in MiXCR, keeping a single row per CDR3 protein. The sample holds around 4,000 distinct CDR3 sequences, approximately 4.6% seen once. This sample comprised lung tumor tissue, obtained at surgery. The origin of the receptors is a female donor with early-stage non-small cell lung cancer.

By sample fraction, this clonotype is medium-sized. This beta chain is an unintended read in a library built for alpha chains; its size means little. The chain employs TRBV12-3 or TRBV12-4 and TRBJ1-6; D call uncertain. Between the trimmed V and J ends, which lost 2 bases and 6 bases, there was a span of 11 bases. CDR3 length: 15 residues. The chain's CDR3 is CASSLSSLPNSPLHF. CDR3 bases: TGTGCCAGCAGTTTATCTTCACTACCTAATTCACCCCTCCACTTT.

This clonotype counts as medium-sized. In a library made to pick up alpha chains, this beta chain is a stray read with a size that means little. The CDR3 spells CASTDRGLQGYTF. For the CDR3, the DNA is TGTGCCAGTACCGACAGGGGGCTTCAAGGCTACACCTTC. The V gene is TRBV28, the J gene TRBJ1-2; 10 bases map to TRBD1. Losses at the gene ends were 9 bases for V and 8 bases for J; bases not matched to a gene: 9. The CDR3 sequence is 13 residues long. The germline V gene has CDR1 MDHEN and CDR2 SYDVKM.

By its share, this clonotype is medium-sized. This beta chain came through as a stray read in a library set up for alpha chains, and its size says little. The genes are TRBV28 and TRBJ2-1, with 9 bases matching TRBD2. J was trimmed by 5 bases and V by 3 bases; bases with no gene match: 8. The length of the CDR3 is 16 residues. The V gene's germline CDR1 is MDHEN and CDR2 SYDVKM. In DNA form, the CDR3 reads TGTGCCAGCAGTTTTCGGGCGGGAGGGCCGAACAATGAGCAGTTCTTC. Protein product: CASSFRAGGPNNEQFF. The full variable domain, completed using reference TRBV28 and TRBJ2-1, is DVKVTQSSRYLVKRTGEKVFLECVQDMDHENMFWYRQDPGLGLRLIYFSYDVKMKEKGDIPEGYSVSREKKERFSLILESASTNQTSMYLCASSFRAGGPNNEQFFGPGTRLTVL.

This clonotype was seen many times. In a library made to pick up alpha chains, this beta chain is a stray read with a size that means little. The chain links TRBV24-1 to TRBJ2-2; D ambiguous. Per the germline V gene, CDR1 is KGHDR and CDR2 is SFDVKD. V was pared by 7 bases and J by 0 bases, with 8 bases between. The CDR3 spans 14 residues. The CDR3 DNA reads TGTGCCACCAGAGGAATTTCGAACACCGGGGAGCTGTTTTTT. It codes for CATRGISNTGELFF.

This clonotype was picked up many times. This beta chain came through as a stray read in a library set up for alpha chains, and its size says little. This chain connects TRBV6-5 to TRBJ2-1, with D unclear. This CDR3 is built from 12 residues. Deletions cut 4 bases from V and 5 bases from J, with 6 bases between. The germline V gene has CDR1 MNHEY and CDR2 SVGAGI. Here the CDR3 reads CASSFDDNEQFF. Here the CDR3 DNA reads TGTGCCAGCAGTTTTGACGACAATGAGCAGTTCTTC.

This clonotype was counted ten times or more. This beta chain turned up in a library designed for alpha chains; as an off-target read, its abundance says little. This chain links TRBV20-1 with TRBJ2-7; D is tentatively TRBD1 or TRBD2 (7 bases each). Germline assignment: CDR1 DFQATT and CDR2 SNEGSKA (reference sequence). CDR3 length: 14 amino acids. V was shortened by 6 bases and J by 5 bases, with 20 bases between the two germline ends. CDR3 loop: CSAYNRGGFDEQYV. DNA of the CDR3: TGCAGTGCCTACAACAGGGGAGGGTTCGACGAGCAGTACGTC.

This clonotype is labeled as medium-sized. Since it is a stray read in a library aimed at alpha chains, this beta chain has a size that is not meaningful. The J gene is TRBJ2-1, the V gene TRBV28; D is unclear. Germline CDR1 and CDR2: MDHEN and SYDVKM. Trimming took 8 bases from V and 6 from J, leaving 14 bases between them. The CDR3 totals 13 residues. The CDR3 DNA follows: TGTGCCAGCCGGCCCCAGGACGCCAATGAGCAGTTCTTC. It specifies CASRPQDANEQFF. The full variable domain, rest sourced from reference TRBV28 and TRBJ2-1, is DVKVTQSSRYLVKRTGEKVFLECVQDMDHENMFWYRQDPGLGLRLIYFSYDVKMKEKGDIPEGYSVSREKKERFSLILESASTNQTSMYLCASRPQDANEQFFGPGTRLTVL.

This clonotype is medium-sized (0.01 to 0.1%). Within a library made for alpha chains, this beta chain is off target, and its count is uninformative. The rearrangement uses TRBV7-3 and TRBJ1-1; 8 nucleotides match TRBD1. The CDR3 extends over 15 amino acids. In germline, CDR1 is SGHTA, CDR2 FQGTGA. V dropped 2 bases and J dropped 5; count of bases not matched to a gene: 7. CDR3 DNA: TGTGCCAGCAGCTTAGGGAGACAGGGGATAACTGAAGCTTTCTTT. Protein product: CASSLGRQGITEAFF.

This clonotype qualifies as medium-sized. The library was built for alpha chains, so this beta chain is an off-target read and its size means little. The V and J genes are TRBV4-2 and TRBJ2-5; D perhaps matches TRBD2 (6 bases). Trimming pared 5 bases from V and 3 bases from J, leaving 13 bases between. From germline, CDR1 is LGHNA and CDR2 YNFKEQ. The CDR3 totals 14 residues. Written as DNA, the CDR3 is TGTGCCAGCAGCTACCGAGGGGAGGAAGAGACCCAGTACTTC. Protein sequence: CASSYRGEEETQYF.

This clonotype counts as medium-sized (0.01 to 0.1%). This beta chain is a stray sequence in a library constructed for alpha chains; its clone size is not meaningful. V gene TRBV12-3 or TRBV12-4 combines with J gene TRBJ2-2, with 7 bases lining up with TRBD1. CDR3 length: 15 amino acids. The trim removed 8 bases at V and 5 bases at J, leaving 11 bases unmatched. The CDR3 protein is CASCRAGGRTGELFF. The CDR3 bases are TGTGCCAGCTGTCGGGCAGGGGGAAGGACCGGGGAGCTGTTTTTT.

In this sample, this clonotype is medium-sized. This beta chain is a stray sequence in a library constructed for alpha chains; its clone size is not meaningful. The chain carries TRBV10-3 and TRBJ1-1, with unresolved D. Per germline, CDR1 ENHRY and CDR2 SYGVKD. Trimming stripped 7 bases from V and 4 bases from J, with 13 bases between. The CDR3 spans 13 residues. The CDR3 sequence: CAITGNPSTEAFF. The CDR3 nucleotides read TGTGCCATCACCGGGAACCCCAGCACTGAAGCTTTCTTT.

About this clonotype itself: A library made for alpha chains picked up this beta chain off target, so its size means little. The rearrangement joins TRBV28 to TRBJ2-3; 8 nucleotides agree with TRBD1. The ends lost 6 bases at V and 2 bases at J; junction bases unmatched: 7. This CDR3 comprises 15 residues. Germline V lookup: CDR1 MDHEN, CDR2 SYDVKM. The DNA of the CDR3 is TGTGCCAGCAGGGCGGGACAGGACCTCACAGATACGCAGTATTTT. Protein sequence: CASRAGQDLTDTQYF. The entire variable domain, with the rest obtained from reference TRBV28 and TRBJ2-3, is as follows: DVKVTQSSRYLVKRTGEKVFLECVQDMDHENMFWYRQDPGLGLRLIYFSYDVKMKEKGDIPEGYSVSREKKERFSLILESASTNQTSMYLCASRAGQDLTDTQYFGPGTRLTVL.

By sample fraction, this clonotype is medium-sized (0.01 to 0.1%). Because the library targeted alpha chains, this beta chain is an off-target read whose size means little. The rearrangement joins TRBV5-6 to TRBJ2-5, with 8 nucleotides matching TRBD1. The CDR3 loop spans 15 amino acids. The germline CDR1 and CDR2 sequences are SGHDT and YYEEEE. J lost 5 bases, V lost 0 bases, and 6 bases had no gene match. The CDR3 here is CASSLVVRGLETQYF. The CDR3 nucleotides read TGTGCCAGCAGCTTGGTTGTCAGGGGGCTTGAGACCCAGTACTTC. The full variable domain, rest sourced from reference TRBV5-6 and TRBJ2-5, is DAGVTQSPTHLIKTRGQQVTLRCSPKSGHDTVSWYQQALGQGPQFIFQYYEEEERQRGNFPDRFSGHQFPNYSSELNVNALLLGDSALYLCASSLVVRGLETQYFGPGTRLLVL.

In regard to this clonotype: A single base separates this from a much larger clone, so it may be a read error. This beta chain is a stray sequence in a library constructed for alpha chains; its clone size is not meaningful. V is TRBV6-1 and J is TRBJ2-4; D is possibly TRBD1 or TRBD2 (5 bases each). The germline gives CDR1 MNHNS, CDR2 SASEGT. Trimming pared 7 bases from V and 6 bases from J, leaving 7 bases between. The CDR3 loop spans 11 amino acids. CDR3 residues: CASTGRNIQYF. CDR3 sequence (DNA): TGTGCCAGCACGGGGCGAAACATTCAGTACTTC.

By sample fraction, this clonotype is medium-sized. This beta chain slipped into a library made for alpha chains as a stray read, so its size is not meaningful. The chain recombines TRBV28 with TRBJ2-3, with 9 nucleotides matching TRBD1. The CDR3 runs to 14 residues. The germline V gene encodes CDR1 MDHEN and CDR2 SYDVKM. Trimming took 5 bases from V and 6 from J; bases not matched to a gene: 6. DNA for the CDR3: TGTGCCAGCAGTCCGGGACAGGGTTTTGATACGCAGTATTTT. This codes for CASSPGQGFDTQYF.

This clonotype counts as medium-sized. With the library built for alpha chains, this beta chain is off target and its frequency is not meaningful. V gene TRBV9 combines with J gene TRBJ2-3, with TRBD2 matching over 9 bases. Germline CDR1 is SGDLS and CDR2 is YYNGEE. The J segment lost 0 bases and the V segment lost 5 bases, leaving 4 bases of the junction unmatched. This CDR3 comprises 15 residues. The CDR3 protein is CASSLGLASTDTQYF. The CDR3 DNA follows: TGTGCCAGCAGTCTAGGACTAGCGAGCACAGATACGCAGTATTTT. The entire variable domain, with the rest obtained from reference TRBV9 and TRBJ2-3, is as follows: DSGVTQTPKHLITATGQRVTLRCSPRSGDLSVYWYQQSLDQGLQFLIQYYNGEERAKGNILERFSAQQFPDLHSELNLSSLELGDSALYFCASSLGLASTDTQYFGPGTRLTVL.

Within the sample, this clonotype is medium-sized. This beta chain is a stray read from a library made for alpha chains; its abundance is not meaningful. The V call is TRBV5-1, the J call TRBJ2-2; D unresolved. This CDR3 is built from 14 residues. Trimming took off 6 bases at V and 6 bases at J, with 15 bases between the two ends. Looked up from germline, CDR1 is SGHRS and CDR2 is YFSETQ. The CDR3 nucleotides are TGCGCCAGCATAGCTGGGTCCCCAGCCGGGGAGCTGTTTTTT. Its protein is CASIAGSPAGELFF.

There are many counts of this clonotype. Found in a library prepared for alpha chains, this beta chain is an off-target read, and its abundance has little meaning. The chain joins TRBV18 to TRBJ2-7; possible D gene TRBD2, 5 bases. CDR1 and CDR2 (germline): KGHSH, LQKENI. V was clipped by 0 bases and J by 3 bases, with 9 bases between them. CDR3 length: 14 amino acids. CDR3 protein: CASSPPRVIYEQYF. DNA of the CDR3: TGTGCCAGCTCACCACCGAGGGTGATCTACGAGCAGTACTTC.

A note on this clonotype: For a library built for alpha chains, this beta chain is a stray read; little rests on its size. V and J are TRBV5-1 and TRBJ1-1; D remains unclear. Germline CDR1 SGHRS, CDR2 YFSETQ. The CDR3 contains 13 residues. V was shortened by 0 bases and J by 0 bases, with 3 bases between the two germline ends. The CDR3 DNA reads TGCGCCAGCAGCTTGGGTCTGAACACTGAAGCTTTCTTT. It translates to CASSLGLNTEAFF. Full variable domain (outside the CDR3, taken from reference TRBV5-1 and TRBJ1-1): KAGVTQTPRYLIKTRGQQVTLSCSPISGHRSVSWYQQTPGQGLQFLFEYFSETQRNKGNFPGRFSGRQFSNSRSEMNVSTLELGDSALYLCASSLGLNTEAFFGQGTRLTVV.

This clonotype ranks as medium-sized (0.01 to 0.1%). This beta chain slipped into a library made for alpha chains as a stray read, so its size is not meaningful. This rearrangement joins TRBV7-2 to TRBJ2-4; 11 bases map to TRBD2. The germline V gene has CDR1 SGHTA and CDR2 FQGNSA. The length of the CDR3 is 16 residues. Trimming cost V 2 bases and J 0 bases; bases outside gene matches: 0. The CDR3 DNA reads as TGTGCCAGCAGCTTACTAGCGGGAGGAGCCAAAAACATTCAGTACTTC. This codes for CASSLLAGGAKNIQYF.

In its sample, this clonotype ranks as medium-sized. The library was built for alpha chains, so this beta chain is an off-target read and its size means little. The chain uses TRBV28 and TRBJ2-7, with no clear D. CDR1 and CDR2 (germline): MDHEN, SYDVKM. Trimming cost V 4 bases and J 2 bases, with 9 bases left between them. This CDR3 has 13 residues. The CDR3 region has the DNA TGTGCCAGCAGTTCGACACTAACCTACGAGCAGTACGTC. Translating it yields CASSSTLTYEQYV.

This clonotype has just a few counts. Because the library targeted alpha chains, this beta chain is an off-target read whose size means little. The V call is TRBV7-2, the J call TRBJ2-7; D gene unclear. The germline gives CDR1 SGHTA, CDR2 FQGNSA. CDR3 size: 13 residues. V lost 2 bases to trimming and J lost 4 bases, with 9 bases between them. In DNA, the CDR3 is TGTGCCAGCAGCTTAAGGTCCGGGTACGAGCAGTACTTC. Its translation: CASSLRSGYEQYF.

In its sample, this clonotype was seen many times. Because the library targeted alpha chains, this beta chain is an off-target read whose size means little. The chain has TRBV28 and TRBJ2-3; 9 nucleotides line up with TRBD2. The CDR3 is 14 residues long. Germline CDR1 reads MDHEN; CDR2 reads SYDVKM. V trimming: 4 bases; J trimming: 4 bases; junction bases outside the gene matches: 3. This chain's CDR3 is CASSSSGIADTQYF. In DNA form, the CDR3 reads TGTGCCAGCAGTTCTAGCGGGATTGCAGATACGCAGTATTTT.

This clonotype was recorded many times. The library was designed around alpha chains, so this beta chain is a stray read whose abundance carries little weight. The CDR3 coding sequence is TGCGCCAGCAGCGCCGGCGGGAAGGGAGACAGGGGGTTCTATGGCTACACCTTC. Translating gives CASSAGGKGDRGFYGYTF. The V call is TRBV4-1, the J call TRBJ1-2, with 9 bases fitting TRBD1. Germline trimming cut 5 bases from V and 4 bases from J; bases unmatched to any gene: 17. Germline V gene lookup returns CDR1 MGHRA and CDR2 YSYEKL. The CDR3 is made up of 18 amino acids.

By share of the sample, this clonotype is medium-sized. This beta chain is off target for a library built for alpha chains, so its abundance means little. The V call is TRBV6-6, the J call TRBJ2-3; TRBD1 agrees at 8 bases. The CDR3 is 14 amino acids. Per the germline V gene, CDR1 is MNHNY and CDR2 is SVGAGI (reference sequence). V shed 4 bases, J shed 2 bases, and the junction held 2 bases outside the gene matches. CDR3 nucleotides: TGTGCCAGCAGTTCTCAGGGGGCCACAGATACGCAGTATTTT. Translation: CASSSQGATDTQYF.

This clonotype was counted at least ten times. Because this beta chain is a stray read in a library intended to capture alpha chains, its abundance should not be given much weight. The chain is built from TRBV5-1 and TRBJ2-2, with unresolved D. V dropped 0 bases and J dropped 7 bases, with 10 bases sitting between them. The germline gives CDR1 SGHRS, CDR2 YFSETQ. CDR3 length: 14 residues. CDR3 in DNA: TGCGCCAGCAGCTTGGCCACGGGCGGCGGGGAGCTGTTTTTT. Its protein product is CASSLATGGGELFF.

This clonotype is judged medium-sized. The library was designed around alpha chains, so this beta chain is a stray read whose abundance carries little weight. The rearrangement joins TRBV10-3 to TRBJ1-1; D is unresolved. The CDR3 length is 13 residues. Trimming removed 4 bases from V and 5 bases from J, with 11 bases in between. Per germline, CDR1 ENHRY and CDR2 SYGVKD. For the CDR3, the DNA is TGTGCCATCAGTGCATCAGTTTTGACTGAAGCTTTCTTT. Translation gives CAISASVLTEAFF.

This clonotype is medium-sized (0.01 to 0.1%) in the sample. The library was prepared for alpha chains; this beta chain is a stray read, so its frequency means little. The V gene is TRBV5-1, the J gene TRBJ2-2; D gene uncertain. CDR1 is SGHRS, CDR2 YFSETQ, per germline. V was clipped by 0 bases and J by 3 bases, with 9 bases between them. The CDR3 covers 15 residues. In DNA form, the CDR3 reads TGCGCCAGCAGCTTGGTTCCGGGTCACACCGGGGAGCTGTTTTTT. It translates to CASSLVPGHTGELFF.

By share, this clonotype counts as medium-sized. Being off target in a library aimed at alpha chains, this beta chain has a size of little meaning. The chain carries TRBV4-2 and TRBJ2-5; possible D gene TRBD1, 5 bases. The germline gives CDR1 LGHNA, CDR2 YNFKEQ. Trimming pared 1 base from V and 4 bases from J, leaving 16 bases between. The CDR3 totals 16 residues. The CDR3 DNA reads as TGTGCCAGCAGCCAAGTTCCCCAGGGCAGCCCAGAGACCCAGTACTTC. Encoded protein: CASSQVPQGSPETQYF.

This clonotype was seen at least ten times. Because the library targeted alpha chains, this beta chain is an off-target read whose size means little. The chain combines TRBV27 with TRBJ2-2, with D unresolved. V dropped 2 bases and J dropped 4 bases, with 5 bases sitting between them. This CDR3 comprises 13 residues. From germline, CDR1 is MNHEY and CDR2 SMNVEV (reference sequence). CDR3 sequence: CASSLRSTGELFF. The DNA of the CDR3 is TGTGCCAGCAGTTTAAGGTCCACCGGGGAGCTGTTTTTT.

Comment on this clonotype: Because this beta chain is a stray read in a library intended to capture alpha chains, its abundance should not be given much weight. CDR3 loop: CASSPDGLAGVTGELFF. The CDR3 DNA reads TGTGCCAGCAGCCCCGACGGGCTAGCGGGAGTAACCGGGGAGCTGTTTTTT. The chain has TRBV7-2 and TRBJ2-2, with 10 nucleotides matching TRBD2. The CDR3 is 17 residues long. The germline CDR1 and CDR2 sequences are SGHTA and FQGNSA. With 5 bases clipped from V and 5 bases from J, the junction kept 11 bases outside the gene matches. The whole variable domain, filled in from reference TRBV7-2 and TRBJ2-2, reads GAGVSQSPSNKVTEKGKDVELRCDPISGHTALYWYRQSLGQGLEFLIYFQGNSAPDKSGLPSDRFSAERTGGSVSTLTIQRTQQEDSAVYLCASSPDGLAGVTGELFFGEGSRLTVL.